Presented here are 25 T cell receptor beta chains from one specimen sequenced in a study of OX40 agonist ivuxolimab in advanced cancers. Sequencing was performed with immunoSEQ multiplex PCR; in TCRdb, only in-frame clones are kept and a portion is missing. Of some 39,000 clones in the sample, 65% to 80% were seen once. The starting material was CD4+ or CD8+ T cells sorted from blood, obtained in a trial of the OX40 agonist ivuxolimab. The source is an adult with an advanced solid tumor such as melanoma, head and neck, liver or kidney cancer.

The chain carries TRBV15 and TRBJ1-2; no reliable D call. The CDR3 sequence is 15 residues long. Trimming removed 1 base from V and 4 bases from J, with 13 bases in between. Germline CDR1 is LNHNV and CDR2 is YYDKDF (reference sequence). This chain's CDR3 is CATSRVANGIYGYTF. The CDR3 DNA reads TGTGCCACCAGCAGAGTGGCAAACGGCATCTATGGCTACACCTTC.

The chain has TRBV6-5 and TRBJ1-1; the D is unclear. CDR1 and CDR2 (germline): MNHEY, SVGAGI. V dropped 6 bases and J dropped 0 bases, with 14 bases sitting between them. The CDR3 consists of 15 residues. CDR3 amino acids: CASSHRRTLNTEAFF. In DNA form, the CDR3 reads TGTGCCAGCAGCCACCGGAGGACTTTGAACACTGAAGCTTTCTTT.

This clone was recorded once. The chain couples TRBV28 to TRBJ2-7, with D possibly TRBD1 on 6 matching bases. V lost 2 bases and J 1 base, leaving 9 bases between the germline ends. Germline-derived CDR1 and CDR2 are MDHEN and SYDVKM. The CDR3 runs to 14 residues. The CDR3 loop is CASSLRDISYEQYF. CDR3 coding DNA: TGTGCCAGCAGTTTACGGGACATTTCCTACGAGCAGTACTTC.

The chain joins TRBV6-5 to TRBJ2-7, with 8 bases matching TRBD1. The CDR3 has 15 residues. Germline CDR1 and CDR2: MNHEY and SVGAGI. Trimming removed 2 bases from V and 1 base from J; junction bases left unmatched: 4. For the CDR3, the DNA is TGTGCCAGCAGTTACAGCGGACAGGGTTCCTACGAGCAGTACTTC. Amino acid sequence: CASSYSGQGSYEQYF.

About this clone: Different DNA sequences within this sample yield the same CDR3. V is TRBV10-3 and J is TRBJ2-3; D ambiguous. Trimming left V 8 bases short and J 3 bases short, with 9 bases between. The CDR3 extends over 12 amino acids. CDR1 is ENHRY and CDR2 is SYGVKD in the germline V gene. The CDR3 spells CAIGSPTDTQYF. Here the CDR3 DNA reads TGTGCCATCGGAAGCCCAACAGATACGCAGTATTTT.

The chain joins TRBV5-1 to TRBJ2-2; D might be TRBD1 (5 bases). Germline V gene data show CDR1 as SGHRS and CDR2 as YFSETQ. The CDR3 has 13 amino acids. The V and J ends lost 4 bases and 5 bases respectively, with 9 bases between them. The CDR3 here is CASSRGSTGELFF. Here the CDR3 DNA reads TGCGCCAGCAGCAGGGGCTCAACCGGGGAGCTGTTTTTT.

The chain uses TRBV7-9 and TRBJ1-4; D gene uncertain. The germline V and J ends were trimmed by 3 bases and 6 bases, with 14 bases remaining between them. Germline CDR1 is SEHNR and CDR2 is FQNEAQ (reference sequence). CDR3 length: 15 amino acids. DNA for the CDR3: TGTGCCAGCAGCTTTGTACAATTCGGGTATGAAAAACTGTTTTTT. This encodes CASSFVQFGYEKLFF.

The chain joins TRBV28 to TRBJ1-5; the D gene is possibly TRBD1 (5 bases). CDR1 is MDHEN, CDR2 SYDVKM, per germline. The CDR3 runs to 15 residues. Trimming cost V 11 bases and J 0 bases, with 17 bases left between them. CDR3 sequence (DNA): TGTGCCTCCATCTCCGGGGCCGTTAGCAATCAGCCCCAGCATTTT. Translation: CASISGAVSNQPQHF. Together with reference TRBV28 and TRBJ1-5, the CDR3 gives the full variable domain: DVKVTQSSRYLVKRTGEKVFLECVQDMDHENMFWYRQDPGLGLRLIYFSYDVKMKEKGDIPEGYSVSREKKERFSLILESASTNQTSMYLCASISGAVSNQPQHFGDGTRLSIL.

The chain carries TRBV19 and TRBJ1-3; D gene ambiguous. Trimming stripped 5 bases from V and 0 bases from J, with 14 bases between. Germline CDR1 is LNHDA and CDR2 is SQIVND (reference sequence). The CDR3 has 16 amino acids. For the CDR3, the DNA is TGTGCCAGTAGTTGGATTATTGGGCTCTCTGGAAACACCATATATTTT. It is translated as CASSWIIGLSGNTIYF.

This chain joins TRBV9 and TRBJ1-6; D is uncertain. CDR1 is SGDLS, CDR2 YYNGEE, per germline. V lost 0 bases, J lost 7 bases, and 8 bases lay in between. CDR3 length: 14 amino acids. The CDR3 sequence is CASSVGFGNSPLHF. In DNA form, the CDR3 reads TGTGCCAGCAGCGTAGGATTTGGGAATTCACCCCTCCACTTT.

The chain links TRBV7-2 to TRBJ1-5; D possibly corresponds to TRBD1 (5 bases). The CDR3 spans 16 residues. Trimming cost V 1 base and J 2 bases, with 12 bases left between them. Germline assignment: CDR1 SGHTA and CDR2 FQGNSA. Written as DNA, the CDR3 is TGTGCCAGCAGCTTAGGGTCCGGGACGGGCAATCAGCCCCAGCATTTT. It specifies CASSLGSGTGNQPQHF.

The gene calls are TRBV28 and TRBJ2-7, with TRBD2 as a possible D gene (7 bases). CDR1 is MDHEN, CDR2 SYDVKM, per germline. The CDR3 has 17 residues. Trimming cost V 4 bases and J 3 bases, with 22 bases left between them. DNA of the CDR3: TGTGCCAGCAGTTCCCCCGGGGGGCTACCTTTCGTCTACGAGCAGTACTTC. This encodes CASSSPGGLPFVYEQYF.

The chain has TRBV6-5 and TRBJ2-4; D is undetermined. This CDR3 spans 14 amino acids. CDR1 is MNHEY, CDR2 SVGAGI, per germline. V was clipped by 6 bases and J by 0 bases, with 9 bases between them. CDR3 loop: CASSRSLAKNIQYF. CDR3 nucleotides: TGTGCCAGCAGCCGGAGTCTAGCCAAAAACATTCAGTACTTC.

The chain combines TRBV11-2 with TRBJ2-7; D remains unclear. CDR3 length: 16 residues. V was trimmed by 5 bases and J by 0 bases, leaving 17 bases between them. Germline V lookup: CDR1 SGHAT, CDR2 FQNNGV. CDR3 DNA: TGTGCCAGCAGCCCCACCTGGACGTCGAGCTCCTACGAGCAGTACTTC. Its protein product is CASSPTWTSSSYEQYF.

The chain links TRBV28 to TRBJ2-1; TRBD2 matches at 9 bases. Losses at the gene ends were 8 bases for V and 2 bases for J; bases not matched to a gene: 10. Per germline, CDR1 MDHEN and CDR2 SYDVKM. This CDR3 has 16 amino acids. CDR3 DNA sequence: TGTGCCAGCCTAGTCGGCGGGGGGGCCCCCTACAATGAGCAGTTCTTC. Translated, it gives CASLVGGGAPYNEQFF. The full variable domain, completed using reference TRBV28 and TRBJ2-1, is DVKVTQSSRYLVKRTGEKVFLECVQDMDHENMFWYRQDPGLGLRLIYFSYDVKMKEKGDIPEGYSVSREKKERFSLILESASTNQTSMYLCASLVGGGAPYNEQFFGPGTRLTVL.

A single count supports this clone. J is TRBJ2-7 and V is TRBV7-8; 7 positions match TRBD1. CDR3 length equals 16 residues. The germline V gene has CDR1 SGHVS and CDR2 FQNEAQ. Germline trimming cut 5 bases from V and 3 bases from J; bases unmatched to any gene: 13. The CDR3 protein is CASSPPDRVVFYEQYF. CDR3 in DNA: TGTGCCAGCAGCCCCCCCGACAGGGTGGTCTTCTACGAGCAGTACTTC.

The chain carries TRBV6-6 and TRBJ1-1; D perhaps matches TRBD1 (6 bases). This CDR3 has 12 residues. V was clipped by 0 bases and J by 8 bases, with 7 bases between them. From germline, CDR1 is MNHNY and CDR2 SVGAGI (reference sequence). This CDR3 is CASSYSTGEAFF. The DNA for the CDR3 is TGTGCCAGCAGTTACTCGACAGGAGAAGCTTTCTTT.

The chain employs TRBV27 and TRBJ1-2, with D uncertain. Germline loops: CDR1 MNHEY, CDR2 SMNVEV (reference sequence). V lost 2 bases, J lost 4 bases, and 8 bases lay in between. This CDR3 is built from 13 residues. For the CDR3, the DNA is TGTGCCAGCAGTTTAAAGGCAGCCTATGGCTACACCTTC. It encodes CASSLKAAYGYTF.

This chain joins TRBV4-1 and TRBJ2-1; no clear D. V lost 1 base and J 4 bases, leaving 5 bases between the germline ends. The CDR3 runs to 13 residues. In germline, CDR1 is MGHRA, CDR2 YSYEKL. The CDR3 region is CASSQGPYNEQFF. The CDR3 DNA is TGCGCCAGCAGCCAAGGACCTTACAATGAGCAGTTCTTC.

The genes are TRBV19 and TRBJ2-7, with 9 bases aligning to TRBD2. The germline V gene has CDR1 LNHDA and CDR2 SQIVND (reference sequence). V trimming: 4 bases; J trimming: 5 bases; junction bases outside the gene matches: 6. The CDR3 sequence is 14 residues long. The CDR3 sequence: CASSRTSEVHEQYF. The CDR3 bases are TGTGCCAGTAGTAGGACTAGCGAGGTGCACGAGCAGTACTTC.

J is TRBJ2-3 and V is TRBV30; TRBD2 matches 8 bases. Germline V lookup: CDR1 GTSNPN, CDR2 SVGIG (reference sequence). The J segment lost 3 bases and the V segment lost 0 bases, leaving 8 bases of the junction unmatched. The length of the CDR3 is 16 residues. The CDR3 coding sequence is TGTGCCTGGAGTGTAATGCCCGGGGGGGTGACAGATACGCAGTATTTT. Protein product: CAWSVMPGGVTDTQYF.

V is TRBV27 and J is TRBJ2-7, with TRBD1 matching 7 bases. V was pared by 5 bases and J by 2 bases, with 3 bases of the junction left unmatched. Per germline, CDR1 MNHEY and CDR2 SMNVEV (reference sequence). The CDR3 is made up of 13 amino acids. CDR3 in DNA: TGTGCCAGCAGTCTCGGGACAGCCTACGAGCAGTACTTC. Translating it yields CASSLGTAYEQYF.

The CDR3: CASSLGLAEAFF. The CDR3, as DNA: TGTGCCAGCAGCTTGGGATTGGCTGAAGCTTTCTTT. The chain carries TRBV5-6 and TRBJ1-1; D is ambiguous. The V end lost 0 bases, the J end lost 6 bases, and 6 bases lay between the germline ends. The CDR3 has 12 amino acids. Per the germline V gene, CDR1 is SGHDT and CDR2 is YYEEEE.

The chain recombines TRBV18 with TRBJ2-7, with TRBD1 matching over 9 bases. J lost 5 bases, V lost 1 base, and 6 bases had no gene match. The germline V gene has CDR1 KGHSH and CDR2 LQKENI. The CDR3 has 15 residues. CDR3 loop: CASSPLGQGPNEQYF. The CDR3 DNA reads TGTGCCAGCTCACCACTGGGACAGGGTCCCAACGAGCAGTACTTC.

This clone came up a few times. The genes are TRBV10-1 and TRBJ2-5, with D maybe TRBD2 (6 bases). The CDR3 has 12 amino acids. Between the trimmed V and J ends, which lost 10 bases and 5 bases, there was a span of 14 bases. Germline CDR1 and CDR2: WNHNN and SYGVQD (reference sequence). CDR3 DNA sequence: TGCGCCACGTCTACCGGGAGCGAGACCCAGTACTTC. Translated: CATSTGSETQYF.